Presented here are 20 T cell receptor beta chains from one specimen sequenced in a study of beta chain features in type 1 diabetes. Study-wide results and caveats: When Type 1 diabetes patients were examined, their TCRB CDR3s proved moderately but significantly shorter in all four CD4+ subsets.

Reverse transcription of all isolated RNA meant that expressed TCRB transcripts were sequenced. Repertoires were generated with immunoSEQ multiplex PCR, while TCRdb's copy carries only in-frame clones and drops some. The sample has about 650,000 clones, around 12% seen once. No antigen has been assigned to these receptors. The specimen was naive CD4+ T cells from blood. The source of these receptors is a man aged 25 to 40 with type 1 diabetes.

The rearrangement links TRBV5-1 to TRBJ2-7; TRBD1 might be the D (6 bases). In germline, CDR1 is SGHRS, CDR2 YFSETQ. The germline V and J ends were trimmed by 6 bases and 0 bases, with 13 bases remaining between them. This CDR3 region has 14 residues. The CDR3 protein is CASTYRASSYEQYF. The DNA for the CDR3 is TGCGCCAGCACGTACAGGGCAAGCTCCTACGAGCAGTACTTC.

The chain combines TRBV11-2 with TRBJ2-6; D is unresolved. Trimming left V 1 base short and J 0 bases short, with 4 bases between. The germline CDR1 and CDR2 sequences are SGHAT and FQNNGV. The CDR3 length is 15 residues. CDR3 sequence reads: CASSLAYSGANVLTF. In nucleotides, the CDR3 is TGTGCCAGCAGCTTAGCCTACTCTGGGGCCAACGTCCTGACTTTC.

CDR3 loop: CASSSHEYVWPQHF. CDR3 nucleotide sequence: TGTGCCAGCAGTTCACACGAGTATGTATGGCCCCAGCATTTT. The V gene is TRBV28, the J gene TRBJ1-5; D ambiguous. Between the trimmed V and J ends, which lost 4 bases and 9 bases, there was a span of 16 bases. This CDR3 region has 14 residues. The germline gives CDR1 MDHEN, CDR2 SYDVKM.

This clone was observed a handful of times. This rearrangement joins TRBV25-1 to TRBJ1-6; TRBD1 matches 9 bases. The length of the CDR3 is 17 residues. With V trimmed by 6 bases and J by 0 bases, 6 bases remained unmatched. Germline V CDR1 and CDR2: MGHDK, SYGVNS. The CDR3 bases are TGTGCCAGCAGCCATGACAGGGGGATCTCCTATAATTCACCCCTCCACTTT. Translation gives CASSHDRGISYNSPLHF.

This sequence joins TRBV7-3 and TRBJ2-1; no clear D gene. This CDR3 contains 14 residues. Deletions cut 0 bases from V and 14 bases from J, with 17 bases between. Germline CDR1 and CDR2: SGHTA and FQGTGA. The CDR3: CASSLTLGGGPEFF. CDR3 bases: TGTGCCAGCAGCTTAACGTTAGGCGGCGGACCTGAGTTCTTC.

This clone showed up just a few times. This sequence joins TRBV4-2 and TRBJ2-3; 7 bases are shared with TRBD2. Trimming removed 1 base from V and 2 bases from J; junction bases left unmatched: 6. This CDR3 is built from 16 residues. CDR1 is LGHNA, CDR2 YNFKEQ, per germline. The CDR3 is CASSQVSGETTDTQYF. The CDR3 DNA reads TGTGCCAGCAGCCAAGTAAGCGGGGAGACCACAGATACGCAGTATTTT.

This clone was seen more than once but under ten times. V usage is TRBV28 and J usage is TRBJ2-7, with 12 nucleotides matching TRBD1. J was trimmed by 5 bases and V by 6 bases; bases with no gene match: 14. The CDR3 has 17 residues. The V gene's germline CDR1 is MDHEN and CDR2 SYDVKM. CDR3 sequence reads: CASRAPDPGQGADEQYF. The CDR3 DNA reads TGTGCCAGCAGGGCACCGGACCCGGGACAGGGGGCCGACGAGCAGTACTTC.

The chain has TRBV4-3 and TRBJ1-6; no reliable D call. Germline CDR1 LGHNA, CDR2 YSLEER. Trimming cost V 1 base and J 7 bases, with 5 bases left between them. The CDR3 runs to 13 residues. As DNA, the CDR3 is TGCGCCAGCAGCCAAGCGAGAAATTCACCCCTCCACTTT. Translation: CASSQARNSPLHF.

This clone was counted only a few times. The CDR3 here is CASSSDSGELFF. The CDR3 coding sequence is TGTGCCAGCAGTTCGGACAGCGGGGAGCTGTTTTTT. The gene calls are TRBV5-4 and TRBJ2-2, with D possibly being TRBD1 (6 bases). Trimming left V 5 bases short and J 7 bases short, with 9 bases between. This CDR3 region has 12 residues. Germline-derived CDR1 and CDR2 are SGHNT and YYREEE (reference sequence).

This clone has more than one count but fewer than ten. The V gene is TRBV28, the J gene TRBJ2-5; TRBD2 might be the D (5 bases). The J call is uncertain, as TRBJ2-7 better fits the DNA end. Germline values: CDR1 MDHEN, CDR2 SYDVKM. This CDR3 is built from 16 residues. The CDR3 coding sequence is TGTGCCAGCAGTCCTGGAGGTATCAACTCCTACTACGAGCAGTACTTC. Translating gives CASSPGGINSYYEQYF.

This clone was observed a handful of times. V and J are TRBV29-1 and TRBJ2-2; D is ambiguous. CDR1 is SQVTM and CDR2 is ANQGSEA in the germline V gene. The CDR3 is 14 amino acids. The ends were cut back, 6 bases at V and 2 bases at J, with 13 bases in the middle. CDR3 sequence: CSVSRPINTGELFF. CDR3 nucleotide sequence: TGCAGCGTCTCGAGGCCCATAAACACCGGGGAGCTGTTTTTT.

DNA of the CDR3: TGTGCCAGCAGTTTATCGTGGATGACAGGGAGAGAGCAGTACTTC. This gives the protein CASSLSWMTGREQYF. The J gene is TRBJ2-7, the V gene TRBV27; the match to TRBD1 covers 7 bases. The CDR3 length is 15 residues. V lost 0 bases to trimming and J lost 7 bases; unmatched junction nucleotides: 9. Per germline, CDR1 MNHEY and CDR2 SMNVEV (reference sequence).

The chain recombines TRBV18 with TRBJ1-1; 7 positions agree with TRBD1. J lost 0 bases, V lost 2 bases, and 6 bases had no gene match. The CDR3 length is 16 residues. Germline V gene sequence: CDR1 KGHSH, CDR2 LQKENI. CDR3 amino acids: CASSPVLTGMNTEAFF. The DNA of the CDR3 is TGTGCCAGCTCACCAGTTTTGACAGGGATGAACACTGAAGCTTTCTTT. Based on the CDR3 plus reference TRBV18 and TRBJ1-1, the full variable domain is NAGVMQNPRHLVRRRGQEARLRCSPMKGHSHVYWYRQLPEEGLKFMVYLQKENIIDESGMPKERFSAEFPKEGPSILRIQQVVRGDSAAYFCASSPVLTGMNTEAFFGQGTRLTVV.

The chain carries TRBV15 and TRBJ1-2; 10 bases map to TRBD1. The germline V gene has CDR1 LNHNV and CDR2 YYDKDF (reference sequence). Trimming at V came to 3 bases and at J to 4 bases, leaving 5 bases not matched to a gene. The CDR3 sequence is 15 residues long. The CDR3 sequence: CATSSPDRGLYGYTF. The CDR3 DNA reads TGTGCCACCAGCAGTCCTGACAGGGGGCTCTATGGCTACACCTTC.

This clone was detected only a few times. The chain joins TRBV5-1 to TRBJ2-5; 9 nucleotides match TRBD2. Trimming took 4 bases from V and 1 from J; bases not matched to a gene: 11. Germline V gene sequence: CDR1 SGHRS, CDR2 YFSETQ. This CDR3 is built from 17 residues. The CDR3 bases are TGCGCCAGCAGCCGCTTTGGGGATAGCGGGGGCCAAGAGACCCAGTACTTC. This encodes CASSRFGDSGGQETQYF.

The chain is built from TRBV27 and TRBJ2-7; 9 nucleotides align to TRBD1. The CDR3 has 14 residues. Germline V CDR1 and CDR2: MNHEY, SMNVEV (reference sequence). V gave up 8 bases and J gave up 7 bases; unmatched junction bases: 12. Here the CDR3 reads CASSSGTGSVEQYF. As DNA, the CDR3 is TGTGCCAGCTCCTCCGGGACAGGGTCGGTTGAGCAGTACTTC.

The chain carries TRBV4-2 and TRBJ2-3; D is possibly TRBD2 (5 bases). With 4 bases removed from V and 0 bases from J, the gap between germline ends came to 14 bases. Germline V lookup: CDR1 LGHNA, CDR2 YNFKEQ. CDR3 length: 16 residues. The CDR3 loop reads CASSRPSGPSTDTQYF. Here the CDR3 DNA reads TGTGCCAGCAGCCGTCCCAGCGGCCCTAGCACAGATACGCAGTATTTT.

Only a few counts were recorded for this clone. The genes are TRBV7-9 and TRBJ1-4, with a tentative D call TRBD1 (6 bases). This CDR3 is 16 amino acids long. Trimming pared 1 base from V and 3 bases from J, leaving 12 bases between. Germline V gene data show CDR1 as SEHNR and CDR2 as FQNEAQ (reference sequence). The CDR3 DNA follows: TGTGCCAGCAGCTTAGTGGGGGCGCCGGCTAATGAAAAACTGTTTTTT. Translated: CASSLVGAPANEKLFF.

This chain links TRBV29-1 with TRBJ2-1, with 10 bases matching TRBD1. This CDR3 has 16 amino acids. After removal of 4 bases from V and 4 bases from J, the junction contained 10 bases not matched to a gene. Germline values: CDR1 SQVTM, CDR2 ANQGSEA. The CDR3 sequence: CSVAPGQGIEYNEQFF. DNA for the CDR3: TGCAGCGTTGCCCCGGGACAGGGGATAGAATACAATGAGCAGTTCTTC.

The V call is TRBV12-5, the J call TRBJ2-1; 13 nucleotides match TRBD2. After removal of 1 base from V and 8 bases from J, the junction contained 8 bases not matched to a gene. The CDR3 runs 17 residues. CDR1 and CDR2 (germline): LGHNT, FRNRAP. The CDR3 protein is CASGLGLAGGILDEQFF. CDR3 DNA: TGTGCTAGTGGTTTGGGACTAGCGGGGGGTATACTAGATGAGCAGTTCTTC.